This is a list of T cell receptor beta chains from one sample in a study of T cells in Graves' hyperthyroidism and ophthalmopathy. In TCRdb, the multiplex PCR reads were re-called with MiXCR into one record per CDR3 protein. The data show around 570,000 distinct CDR3 sequences, nearly 20% seen once. Material: blood. Every receptor here comes from a man aged 35 to 55 with Graves' ophthalmopathy. Both conserved end residues are part of each CDR3. The order of the fields is J gene, V gene, CDR3 protein.

>TRBJ2-4|TRBV15
CATGEGGGINIQYF
>TRBJ2-7|TRBV7-9
CASSQQWDSHYEQYF
>TRBJ1-1|TRBV7-6
CASSFGAGPNTEAFF
>TRBJ2-7|TRBV20-1
CSARWISYEQYF
>TRBJ1-1|TRBV6-1
CASSEPWGGGWTEAFF
>TRBJ1-3|TRBV19
CASSIHRGTGNTIYF
>TRBJ2-7|TRBV18
CASSNRDNGEQYF
>TRBJ1-1|TRBV20-1
CSAFPGQWNTEAFF
>TRBJ2-1|TRBV9
CASSSRDSERDEQFF
>TRBJ2-5|TRBV5-1
CASSLRGDRAAQETQYF
>TRBJ2-2|TRBV9
CASNAHGGAGTGELFF
>TRBJ2-7|TRBV7-3
CASSLNVGGVAYEQYF
>TRBJ2-7|TRBV11-2
CASKKGQYSYEQYF
>TRBJ1-6|TRBV3-1
CASNRRDRNNSPLHF
>TRBJ2-3|TRBV6-2/TRBV6-3
CASSYPGGTNTQYF
>TRBJ1-1|TRBV2
CANLPDMNTEAFF
>TRBJ1-2|TRBV20-1
CSVLRDSYGYTF
>TRBJ2-3|TRBV6-1
CASSSFSSGLSPQYF
>TRBJ1-1|TRBV5-1
CASSPNRQGNTEAFF
>TRBJ1-2|TRBV7-9
CASSSRAGSYGYTF
>TRBJ2-3|TRBV3-1
CASSQGGGSTDTQYF
>TRBJ2-5|TRBV7-6
CASSLAGTSEAQYF
>TRBJ2-5|TRBV7-3
CASSPGTPETQYF
>TRBJ2-7|TRBV29-1
CSVTSRDRTGGTYASYEQYF
>TRBJ1-6|TRBV12-3/TRBV12-4
CASSPEVTPLHF
>TRBJ2-2|TRBV28
CASRVPSGQGRTGELFF
>TRBJ2-5|TRBV24-1
CATSGPTGGETQYF
>TRBJ2-7|TRBV7-6
CASSLGGNRDEQYF
>TRBJ2-7|TRBV12-3/TRBV12-4
CASSFRGTGPSYEQYF
>TRBJ1-5|TRBV28
CASSQEGRGQPQHF
>TRBJ2-7|TRBV7-9
CASSLAPLTSASYEQYF
>TRBJ2-5|TRBV7-2
CASSPRGFKTQYF
>TRBJ2-1|TRBV5-6
CASNRDWGSEQFF
>TRBJ1-6|TRBV6-2/TRBV6-3
CASSGRLSPLHF
>TRBJ2-7|TRBV7-2
CASSTRTSGKVYEQYF
>TRBJ2-7|TRBV7-8
CASSRGSGGLSYEQYF
>TRBJ2-3|TRBV27
CASSRRLAGTDTQYF
>TRBJ2-3|TRBV28
CASTPSAGYTDTQYF
>TRBJ2-7|TRBV12-3/TRBV12-4
CASSLAQYYEQYF
>TRBJ1-1|TRBV15
CATSRPAGQGNAEAFF
>TRBJ2-7|TRBV6-2/TRBV6-3
CASSYSARGYEQYF
>TRBJ2-7|TRBV28
CASSLGRNEQYF
>TRBJ2-5|TRBV20-1
CSARVGRTGRQETQYF
>TRBJ2-5|TRBV11-2
CASSLAQETGLLQETQYF